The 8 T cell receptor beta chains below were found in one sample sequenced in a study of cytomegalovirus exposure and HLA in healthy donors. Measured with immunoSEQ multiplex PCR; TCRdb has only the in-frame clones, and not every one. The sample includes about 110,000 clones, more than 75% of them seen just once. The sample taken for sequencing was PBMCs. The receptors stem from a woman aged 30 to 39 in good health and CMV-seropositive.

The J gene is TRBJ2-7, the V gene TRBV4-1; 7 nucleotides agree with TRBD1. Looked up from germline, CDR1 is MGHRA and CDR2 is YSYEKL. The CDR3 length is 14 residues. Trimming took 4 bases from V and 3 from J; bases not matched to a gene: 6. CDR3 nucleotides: TGCGCCAGCAGCCCAGGGGACAGCTACTACGAGCAGTACTTC. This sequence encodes CASSPGDSYYEQYF.

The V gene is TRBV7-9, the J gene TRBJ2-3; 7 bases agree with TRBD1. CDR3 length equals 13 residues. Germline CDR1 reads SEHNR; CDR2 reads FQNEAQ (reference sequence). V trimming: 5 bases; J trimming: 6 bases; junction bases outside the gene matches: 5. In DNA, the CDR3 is TGTGCCAGCAGCCACAACAGGGGTGATACGCAGTATTTT. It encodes CASSHNRGDTQYF. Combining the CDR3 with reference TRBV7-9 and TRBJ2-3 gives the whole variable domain DTGVSQNPRHKITKRGQNVTFRCDPISEHNRLYWYRQTLGQGPEFLTYFQNEAQLEKSRLLSDRFSAERPKGSFSTLEIQRTEQGDSAMYLCASSHNRGDTQYFGPGTRLTVL.

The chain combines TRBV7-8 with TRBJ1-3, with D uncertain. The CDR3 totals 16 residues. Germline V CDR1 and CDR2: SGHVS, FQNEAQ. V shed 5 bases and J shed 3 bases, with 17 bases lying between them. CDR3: CASSPRRWISGNTIYF. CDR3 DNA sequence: TGTGCCAGCAGCCCCCGCAGGTGGATTAGTGGAAACACCATATATTTT. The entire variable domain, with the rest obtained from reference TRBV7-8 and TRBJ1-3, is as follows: GAGVSQSPRYKVAKRGQDVALRCDPISGHVSLFWYQQALGQGPEFLTYFQNEAQLDKSGLPSDRFFAERPEGSVSTLKIQRTQQEDSAVYLCASSPRRWISGNTIYFGEGSWLTVV.

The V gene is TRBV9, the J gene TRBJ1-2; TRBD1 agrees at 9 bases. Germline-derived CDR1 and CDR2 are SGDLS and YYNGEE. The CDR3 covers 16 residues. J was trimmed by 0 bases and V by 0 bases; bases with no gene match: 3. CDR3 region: CASSVGGTGPNYGYTF. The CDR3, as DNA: TGTGCCAGCAGCGTAGGCGGGACAGGGCCTAACTATGGCTACACCTTC.

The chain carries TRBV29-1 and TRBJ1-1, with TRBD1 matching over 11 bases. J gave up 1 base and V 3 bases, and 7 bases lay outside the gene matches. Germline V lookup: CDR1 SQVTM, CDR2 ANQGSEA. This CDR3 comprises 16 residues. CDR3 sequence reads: CSVDITGQGGNTEAFF. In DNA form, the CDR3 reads TGCAGCGTTGACATTACGGGACAGGGGGGGAACACTGAAGCTTTCTTT.

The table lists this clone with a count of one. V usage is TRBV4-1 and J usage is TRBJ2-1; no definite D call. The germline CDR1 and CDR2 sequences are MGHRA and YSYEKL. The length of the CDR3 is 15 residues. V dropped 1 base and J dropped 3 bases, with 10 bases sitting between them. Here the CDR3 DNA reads TGCGCCAGCAGCCAAGTCGTAGTGGTCTACAATGAGCAGTTCTTC. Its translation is CASSQVVVVYNEQFF.

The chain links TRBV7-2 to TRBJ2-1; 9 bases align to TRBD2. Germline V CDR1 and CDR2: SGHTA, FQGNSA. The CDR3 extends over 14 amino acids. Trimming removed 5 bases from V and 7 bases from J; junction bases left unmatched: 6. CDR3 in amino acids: CASSAGGFKNEQFF. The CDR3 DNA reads TGTGCCAGCAGCGCGGGAGGGTTTAAGAATGAGCAGTTCTTC.

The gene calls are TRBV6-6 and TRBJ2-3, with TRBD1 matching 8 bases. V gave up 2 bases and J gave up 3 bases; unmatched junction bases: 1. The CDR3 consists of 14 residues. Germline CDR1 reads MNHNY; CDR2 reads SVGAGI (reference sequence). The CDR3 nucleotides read TGTGCCAGCAGTTACCGACAGGGGACAGATACGCAGTATTTT. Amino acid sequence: CASSYRQGTDTQYF.